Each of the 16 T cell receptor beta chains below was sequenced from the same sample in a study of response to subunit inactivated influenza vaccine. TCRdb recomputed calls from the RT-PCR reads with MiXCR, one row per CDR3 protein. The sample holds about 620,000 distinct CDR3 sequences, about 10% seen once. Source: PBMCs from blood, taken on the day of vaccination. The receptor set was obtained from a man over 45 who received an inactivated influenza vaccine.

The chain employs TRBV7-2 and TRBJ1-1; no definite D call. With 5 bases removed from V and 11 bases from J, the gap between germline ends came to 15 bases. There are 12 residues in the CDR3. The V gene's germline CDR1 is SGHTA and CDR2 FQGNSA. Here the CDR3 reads CASSVPPGLAFF. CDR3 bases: TGTGCCAGCAGCGTCCCCCCTGGGTTGGCTTTCTTT.

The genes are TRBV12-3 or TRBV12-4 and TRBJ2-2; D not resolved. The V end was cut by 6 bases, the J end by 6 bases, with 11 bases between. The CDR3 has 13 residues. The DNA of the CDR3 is TGTGCCAGCAGCAGAGGTGGAGCCGGGGAGCTGTTTTTT. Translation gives CASSRGGAGELFF.

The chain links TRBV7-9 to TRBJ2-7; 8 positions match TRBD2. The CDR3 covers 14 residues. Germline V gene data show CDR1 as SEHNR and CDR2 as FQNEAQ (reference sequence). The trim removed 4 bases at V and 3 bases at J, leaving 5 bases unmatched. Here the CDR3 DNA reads TGTGCCAGCAGCTCCGGGACTAGTGTCTACGAGCAGTACTTC. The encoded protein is CASSSGTSVYEQYF. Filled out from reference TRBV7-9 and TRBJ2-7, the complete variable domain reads DTGVSQNPRHKITKRGQNVTFRCDPISEHNRLYWYRQTLGQGPEFLTYFQNEAQLEKSRLLSDRFSAERPKGSFSTLEIQRTEQGDSAMYLCASSSGTSVYEQYFGPGTRLTVT.

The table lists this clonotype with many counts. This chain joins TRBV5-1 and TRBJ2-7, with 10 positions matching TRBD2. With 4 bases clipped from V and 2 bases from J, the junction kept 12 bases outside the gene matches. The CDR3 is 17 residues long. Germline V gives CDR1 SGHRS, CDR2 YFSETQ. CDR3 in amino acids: CASSLHLGLAGAYEQYF. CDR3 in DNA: TGCGCCAGCAGCCTACACCTCGGGCTAGCGGGAGCCTACGAGCAGTACTTC.

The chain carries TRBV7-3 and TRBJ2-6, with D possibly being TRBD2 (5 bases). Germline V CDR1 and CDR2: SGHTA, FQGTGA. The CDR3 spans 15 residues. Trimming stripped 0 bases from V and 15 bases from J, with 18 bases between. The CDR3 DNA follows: TGTGCCAGCAGCTTAACTGTAGATTTGGGAGCCGCCCTGACTTTC. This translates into CASSLTVDLGAALTF.

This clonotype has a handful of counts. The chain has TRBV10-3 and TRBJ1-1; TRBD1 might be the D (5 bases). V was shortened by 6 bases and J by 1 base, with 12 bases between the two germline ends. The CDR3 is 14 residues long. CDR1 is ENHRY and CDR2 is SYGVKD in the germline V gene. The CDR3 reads CAIRTGRENTEAFF. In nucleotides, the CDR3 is TGTGCCATCAGGACGGGACGGGAGAACACTGAAGCTTTCTTT.

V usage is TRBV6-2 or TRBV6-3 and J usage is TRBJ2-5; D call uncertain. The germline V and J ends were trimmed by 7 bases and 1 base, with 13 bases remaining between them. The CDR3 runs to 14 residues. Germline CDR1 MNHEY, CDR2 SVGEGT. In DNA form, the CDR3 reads TGTGCCAGCACTAAAGGTGGAGCCCAAGAGACCCAGTACTTC. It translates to CASTKGGAQETQYF.

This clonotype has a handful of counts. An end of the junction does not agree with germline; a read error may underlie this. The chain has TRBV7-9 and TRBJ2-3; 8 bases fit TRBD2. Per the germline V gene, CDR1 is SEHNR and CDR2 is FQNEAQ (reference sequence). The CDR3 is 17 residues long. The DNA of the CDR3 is TGTGCCGGCAGCTTCTTCCTAGCGGGTAACGTGGCAGATACGCAGTATTTT. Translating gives CAGSFFLAGNVADTQYF.

CDR3 sequence reads: CASSYSGNPNTGELFF. CDR3 nucleotides: TGTGCCAGCAGTTACTCAGGGAACCCGAACACCGGGGAGCTGTTTTTT. The chain combines TRBV6-5 with TRBJ2-2, with D uncertain. Germline assignment: CDR1 MNHEY and CDR2 SVGAGI. This CDR3 has 16 residues. The V gene lost 0 bases and the J gene lost 0 bases, with 8 bases spanning the gap.

For the CDR3, the DNA is TGTGCCAGCAGAGACAGCCTCCCCGGCGAGCAGTACTTC. Translation: CASRDSLPGEQYF. The chain couples TRBV9 to TRBJ2-7; a possible D gene is TRBD1 (5 bases). The CDR3 runs to 13 residues. Trimming stripped 5 bases from V and 6 bases from J, with 15 bases between. Germline V lookup: CDR1 SGDLS, CDR2 YYNGEE.

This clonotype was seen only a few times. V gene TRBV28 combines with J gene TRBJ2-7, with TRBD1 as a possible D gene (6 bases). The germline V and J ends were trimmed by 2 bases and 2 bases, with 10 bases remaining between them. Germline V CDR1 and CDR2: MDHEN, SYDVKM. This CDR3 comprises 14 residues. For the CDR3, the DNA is TGTGCCAGCAGTTTACCGGACAGTACCTACGAGCAGTACTTC. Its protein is CASSLPDSTYEQYF.

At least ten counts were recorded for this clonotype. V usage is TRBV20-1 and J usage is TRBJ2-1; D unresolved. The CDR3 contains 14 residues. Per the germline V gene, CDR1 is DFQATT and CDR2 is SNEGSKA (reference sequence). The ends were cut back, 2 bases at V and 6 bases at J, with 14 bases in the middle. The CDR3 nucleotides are TGCAGTGCTAGAAAGCAGCTAGGGATCAATGAGCAGTTCTTC. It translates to CSARKQLGINEQFF.

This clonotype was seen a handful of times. CDR3: CASSGSADRVYQPQHF. DNA for the CDR3: TGTGCCAGCAGCGGCTCGGCTGACAGGGTTTATCAGCCCCAGCATTTT. This rearrangement joins TRBV7-9 to TRBJ1-5; 7 positions match TRBD1. Germline loops: CDR1 SEHNR, CDR2 FQNEAQ (reference sequence). With 5 bases clipped from V and 5 bases from J, the junction kept 12 bases outside the gene matches. CDR3 length: 16 residues. The full variable domain, in which reference TRBV7-9 and TRBJ1-5 provide the parts outside the CDR3, is DTGVSQNPRHKITKRGQNVTFRCDPISEHNRLYWYRQTLGQGPEFLTYFQNEAQLEKSRLLSDRFSAERPKGSFSTLEIQRTEQGDSAMYLCASSGSADRVYQPQHFGDGTRLSIL.

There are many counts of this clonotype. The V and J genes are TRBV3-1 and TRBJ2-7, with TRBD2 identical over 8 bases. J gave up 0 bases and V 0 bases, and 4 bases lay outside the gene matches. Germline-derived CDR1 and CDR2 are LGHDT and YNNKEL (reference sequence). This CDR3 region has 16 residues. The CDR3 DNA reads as TGTGCCAGCAGCCAAGATCCTAGCGGGTCCTCCTACGAGCAGTACTTC. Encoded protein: CASSQDPSGSSYEQYF.

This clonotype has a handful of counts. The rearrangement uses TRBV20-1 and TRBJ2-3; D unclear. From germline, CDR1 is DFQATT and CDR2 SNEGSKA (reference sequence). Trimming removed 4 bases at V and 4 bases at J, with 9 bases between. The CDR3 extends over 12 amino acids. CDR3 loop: CSANVPADTQYF. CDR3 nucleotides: TGCAGTGCTAACGTCCCGGCAGATACGCAGTATTTT.

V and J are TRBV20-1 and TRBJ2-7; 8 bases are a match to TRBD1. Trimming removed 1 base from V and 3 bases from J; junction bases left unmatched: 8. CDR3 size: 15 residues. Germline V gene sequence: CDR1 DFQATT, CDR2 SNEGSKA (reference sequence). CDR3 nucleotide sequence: TGCAGTGCTAGAGGATCCGACAGGGGCGGCTACGAGCAGTACTTC. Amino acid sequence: CSARGSDRGGYEQYF.